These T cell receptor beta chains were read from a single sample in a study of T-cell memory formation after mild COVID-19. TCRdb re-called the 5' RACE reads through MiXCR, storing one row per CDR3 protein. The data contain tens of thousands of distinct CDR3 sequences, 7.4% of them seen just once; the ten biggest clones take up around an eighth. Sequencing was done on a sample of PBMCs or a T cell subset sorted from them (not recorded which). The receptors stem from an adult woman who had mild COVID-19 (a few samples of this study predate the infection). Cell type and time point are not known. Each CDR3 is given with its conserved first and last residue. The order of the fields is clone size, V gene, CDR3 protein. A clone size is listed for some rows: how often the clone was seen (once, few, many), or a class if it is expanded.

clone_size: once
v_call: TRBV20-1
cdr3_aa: CSAFSPLRDLGEQYF

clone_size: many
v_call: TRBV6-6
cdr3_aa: CASSGGLAGGPFPNEQYF

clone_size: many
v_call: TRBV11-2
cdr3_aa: CASSPKGGRINTEAFF

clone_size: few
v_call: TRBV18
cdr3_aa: CASSPRAGMNTEAFF

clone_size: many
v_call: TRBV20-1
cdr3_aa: CSASGGMGNQPQHF

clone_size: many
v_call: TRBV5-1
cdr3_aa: CASSRDGTDTQYF

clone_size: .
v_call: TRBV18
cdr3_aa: CASSPPKHPYEQYF

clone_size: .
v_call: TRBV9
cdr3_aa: CATTKEGDMDTEAFF

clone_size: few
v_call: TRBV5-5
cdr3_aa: CASSLGVTDKNTIYF

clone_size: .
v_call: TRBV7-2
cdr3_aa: CASSAGRVESYNEQFF

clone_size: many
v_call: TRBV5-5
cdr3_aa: CASSLTGRAYEQYF

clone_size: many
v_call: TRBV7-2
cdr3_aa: CASSAYTDTQYF

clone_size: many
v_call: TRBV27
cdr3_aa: CAHTRGEQYF

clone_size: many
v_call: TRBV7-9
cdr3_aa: CASSLGIAGYNEQFF

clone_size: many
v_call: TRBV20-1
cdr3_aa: CSALPLAGNQPQHF

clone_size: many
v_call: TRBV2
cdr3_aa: CASSVRKEQFF

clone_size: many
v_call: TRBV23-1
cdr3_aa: CASSQLDTQYF

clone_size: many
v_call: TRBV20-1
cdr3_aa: CSARDGGSRPMSEQFF

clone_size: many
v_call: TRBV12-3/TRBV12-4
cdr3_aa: CASSLAQAGGETQYF

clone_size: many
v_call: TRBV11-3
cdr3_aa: CASSFGTGLNGYTF

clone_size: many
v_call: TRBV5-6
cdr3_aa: CASSYRGLAGVWETQYF

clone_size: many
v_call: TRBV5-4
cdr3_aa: CASSSTGGSQETQYF

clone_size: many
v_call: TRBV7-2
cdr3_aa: CASSLTYDGHSPLHF

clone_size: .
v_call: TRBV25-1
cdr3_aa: CASSEFQGPYSNQPQHF

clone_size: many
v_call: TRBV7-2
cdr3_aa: CASSADGLTTDTQYF

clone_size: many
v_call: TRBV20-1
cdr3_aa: CSASLAGRSETQYF

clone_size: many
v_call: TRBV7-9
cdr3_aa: CASSSNPSGGTDTQYF

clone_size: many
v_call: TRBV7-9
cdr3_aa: CASSPTWAGGTYNEQFF